The TCR beta chain described here comes from a study of blood T cell repertoires in COVID-19. Sequenced by immunoSEQ multiplex PCR; TCRdb stores in-frame clones only, minus some. This table has a few hundred thousand clones, 70% to 90% appearing once. Cohort assignment relied on participant-reported clinical history. Cohort 3 recovered donors had two negative PCRs, clearance, or symptom resolution. This clone was seen once. This CDR3 is built from 15 residues. Germline-derived CDR1 and CDR2 are MDHEN and SYDVKM. Trimming shortened V by 6 bases and J by 6 bases, and 18 bases separated the two germline ends.

The receptor comes from a woman between 45 and 65 years old who had recovered from COVID-19. The chain links TRBV28 to TRBJ2-1, with D tentatively TRBD1 (5 bases). Sequences were obtained from PBMCs or T cells enriched from blood (not recorded which). CDR3 nucleotides: TGTGCCAGCAGGCAAAGACAGTCGGACGGCAATGAGCAGTTCTTC. This sequence encodes CASRQRQSDGNEQFF.